This entry lists 30 T cell receptor beta chains sequenced from one sample in a study of shared clonotypes between healthy human individuals. Repertoires were generated with immunoSEQ multiplex PCR, while TCRdb's copy carries only in-frame clones and drops some. The sample lists around 750,000 clones, about 74% occurring once. The specimen sequenced was memory CD4+ T cells sorted from blood. The subset was: CD45RA-negative fraction. These receptors were taken from a woman in her 30s in good health.

This sequence joins TRBV28 and TRBJ2-7; D may be TRBD1 (5 bases). Trimming took off 3 bases at V and 2 bases at J, with 17 bases between the two ends. CDR3 length: 16 residues. Germline V gene sequence: CDR1 MDHEN, CDR2 SYDVKM. Here the CDR3 reads CASSFVHRGNPYEQYF. The DNA for the CDR3 is TGTGCCAGCAGTTTCGTGCATAGGGGCAACCCCTACGAGCAGTACTTC.

This clone is a singleton in its sample. CDR3 protein: CAWSTGIDTQYF. The CDR3 bases are TGTGCCTGGAGTACCGGGATAGATACGCAGTATTTT. The chain employs TRBV30 and TRBJ2-3; tentatively, D is TRBD2 (5 bases). CDR1 GTSNPN and CDR2 SVGIG come from the germline V gene (reference sequence). V lost 2 bases and J 5 bases, leaving 8 bases between the germline ends. There are 12 residues in the CDR3.

The chain recombines TRBV2 with TRBJ2-3; 11 nucleotides agree with TRBD1. CDR3 size: 15 residues. V lost 8 bases and J lost 4; bases outside the gene matches: 8. Germline CDR1 reads SNHLY; CDR2 reads FYNNEI. The CDR3 region has the DNA TGTGCCAGCCGAGGAGGACAGGGGGCGGCAGATACGCAGTATTTT. Protein product: CASRGGQGAADTQYF.

The chain is built from TRBV7-9 and TRBJ2-1; D is perhaps TRBD2 (6 bases). The CDR3 is 17 amino acids. Trimming stripped 2 bases from V and 1 base from J, with 15 bases between. Germline V gene sequence: CDR1 SEHNR, CDR2 FQNEAQ (reference sequence). The CDR3: CASSLNSAGLSYNEQFF. CDR3 in DNA: TGTGCCAGCAGCTTAAACTCGGCGGGGCTTTCCTACAATGAGCAGTTCTTC.

The rearrangement links TRBV5-4 to TRBJ2-5; D not resolved. CDR1 and CDR2 from the germline V gene are SGHNT and YYREEE (reference sequence). V was shortened by 0 bases and J by 1 base, with 4 bases between the two germline ends. The CDR3 totals 13 residues. CDR3 residues: CASSLAVQETQYF. The CDR3 DNA reads as TGTGCCAGCAGCTTGGCCGTCCAAGAGACCCAGTACTTC.

V usage is TRBV20-1 and J usage is TRBJ2-7; D could derive from TRBD1 or TRBD2 (5 bases each). The V end lost 3 bases, the J end lost 7 bases, and 10 bases lay between the germline ends. Germline-derived CDR1 and CDR2 are DFQATT and SNEGSKA (reference sequence). CDR3 length: 11 residues. Here the CDR3 DNA reads TGCAGTGCTAGGGGGACCTGGGAGCAGTACTTC. Its protein product is CSARGTWEQYF.

The chain uses TRBV27 and TRBJ2-3, with 7 bases that match TRBD1. With V trimmed by 8 bases and J by 2 bases, 4 bases remained unmatched. Germline-derived CDR1 and CDR2 are MNHEY and SMNVEV (reference sequence). The CDR3 is 13 amino acids. CDR3 DNA sequence: TGTGCCAGCCGGGACAGACTCACAGATACGCAGTATTTT. Its translation is CASRDRLTDTQYF.

The chain recombines TRBV11-1 with TRBJ1-2; D gene ambiguous. The germline V gene has CDR1 SGHAT and CDR2 FQDESV (reference sequence). This CDR3 is 14 amino acids long. The V end was cut by 2 bases, the J end by 0 bases, with 7 bases between. The DNA of the CDR3 is TGTGCCAGCAGCTTATTTGCAGCTAACTATGGCTACACCTTC. Protein product: CASSLFAANYGYTF.

This chain joins TRBV30 and TRBJ1-3; D is possibly TRBD1 (6 bases). The ends were cut back, 5 bases at V and 2 bases at J, with 13 bases in the middle. The CDR3 extends over 14 amino acids. Germline assignment: CDR1 GTSNPN and CDR2 SVGIG (reference sequence). The CDR3 protein is CAWAGGGAGNTIYF. CDR3 nucleotides: TGTGCCTGGGCCGGTGGGGGCGCTGGAAACACCATATATTTT.

This chain joins TRBV2 and TRBJ2-5; 9 bases match TRBD1. V shed 6 bases, J shed 3 bases, and the junction held 2 bases outside the gene matches. The germline gives CDR1 SNHLY, CDR2 FYNNEI. The CDR3 runs 13 residues. DNA for the CDR3: TGTGCCAGCAGGGGGACAGGGAAAGAGACCCAGTACTTC. Amino acid sequence: CASRGTGKETQYF.

This chain uses TRBV5-1 with TRBJ2-1; D may be TRBD2 (6 bases). V lost 2 bases and J 4 bases, leaving 16 bases between the germline ends. There are 16 residues in the CDR3. Germline V gives CDR1 SGHRS, CDR2 YFSETQ. Written as DNA, the CDR3 is TGCGCCAGCAGCTTACTACCCGGGACTTCTTACAATGAGCAGTTCTTC. Amino acids: CASSLLPGTSYNEQFF.

The chain employs TRBV11-2 and TRBJ2-7; D call uncertain. Germline loops: CDR1 SGHAT, CDR2 FQNNGV. V was cut by 5 bases and J by 0 bases, with 11 bases left in between. The CDR3 runs 14 residues. The CDR3 protein is CASSPLLSSYEQYF. The CDR3 coding sequence is TGTGCCAGCAGCCCACTGTTAAGCTCCTACGAGCAGTACTTC.

The count of this clone is one. The gene calls are TRBV4-1 and TRBJ1-2; possible D gene TRBD1, 6 bases. The length of the CDR3 is 15 residues. Per the germline V gene, CDR1 is MGHRA and CDR2 is YSYEKL. The V end was cut by 3 bases, the J end by 4 bases, with 15 bases between. The CDR3 region has the DNA TGCGCCAGCAGCCAGACAGCCACAGGGAGCTATGGCTACACCTTC. Encoded protein: CASSQTATGSYGYTF.

J is TRBJ2-1 and V is TRBV11-2; D is perhaps TRBD1 (6 bases). The V gene's germline CDR1 is SGHAT and CDR2 FQNNGV. The CDR3 extends over 16 amino acids. V lost 0 bases and J 5 bases, leaving 14 bases between the germline ends. DNA of the CDR3: TGTGCCAGCAGCTTAGATTGGGGGCTACGCCACAATGAGCAGTTCTTC. Protein: CASSLDWGLRHNEQFF.

The V call is TRBV7-8, the J call TRBJ1-2; D uncertain. Germline CDR1 SGHVS, CDR2 FQNEAQ. CDR3 length: 12 residues. Trimming shortened V by 1 base and J by 8 bases, and 8 bases separated the two germline ends. CDR3 bases: TGTGCCAGCAGCTTAGGTGACGGGGGCTACACCTTC. Translating gives CASSLGDGGYTF.

The rearrangement joins TRBV5-1 to TRBJ2-7, with TRBD2 matching 8 bases. CDR3 size: 15 residues. V was clipped by 1 base and J by 4 bases; unmatched bases: 7. CDR1 and CDR2 (germline): SGHRS, YFSETQ. CDR3 nucleotide sequence: TGCGCCAGCAGCTTGTCTTATAGCGGGGAATACGAGCAGTACTTC. This gives the protein CASSLSYSGEYEQYF.

The rearrangement joins TRBV6-1 to TRBJ2-7; a possible D gene is TRBD1 (5 bases). The germline V gene has CDR1 MNHNS and CDR2 SASEGT. V dropped 7 bases and J dropped 3 bases, with 10 bases sitting between them. The CDR3 contains 12 residues. The CDR3 sequence is CASTPQGYEQYF. The CDR3 bases are TGTGCCAGCACCCCTCAGGGCTACGAGCAGTACTTC.

V and J are TRBV7-2 and TRBJ1-2; TRBD1 might be the D (6 bases). V lost 5 bases, J lost 2 bases, and 12 bases lay in between. The CDR3 length is 14 residues. Germline V CDR1 and CDR2: SGHTA, FQGNSA. CDR3 in DNA: TGTGCCAGCAGCGAAAGGGGGTTGAACTATGGCTACACCTTC. It codes for CASSERGLNYGYTF.

In regard to this clone: Other DNA sequences in this sample translate to the same CDR3. The chain combines TRBV18 with TRBJ1-1, with 9 bases that match TRBD1. This CDR3 is built from 16 residues. Trimming took 1 base from V and 1 from J; bases not matched to a gene: 4. The germline V gene has CDR1 KGHSH and CDR2 LQKENI. The CDR3 loop reads CASSPLGTGTNTEAFF. In nucleotides, the CDR3 is TGTGCCAGCTCACCACTCGGGACAGGGACGAACACTGAAGCTTTCTTT.

This clone showed up just a few times. V usage is TRBV10-1 and J usage is TRBJ2-5, with 9 bases lining up with TRBD1. After removal of 3 bases from V and 2 bases from J, the junction contained 7 bases not matched to a gene. This CDR3 has 16 amino acids. Germline lookup yields CDR1 WNHNN and CDR2 SYGVQD (reference sequence). In DNA form, the CDR3 reads TGCGCCAGCAGTGATGGCGGGACAGGGCATCAAGAGACCCAGTACTTC. Encoded protein: CASSDGGTGHQETQYF.

This clone appeared once. The chain joins TRBV28 to TRBJ1-1; D is possibly TRBD1 (5 bases). The CDR3 has 15 amino acids. Germline V gene lookup returns CDR1 MDHEN and CDR2 SYDVKM. Trimming shortened V by 1 base and J by 4 bases, and 13 bases separated the two germline ends. CDR3 nucleotides: TGTGCCAGCAGTTTATTAACGGGGGGAAGCACTGAAGCTTTCTTT. Protein product: CASSLLTGGSTEAFF.

This chain uses TRBV5-4 with TRBJ2-7, with D unresolved. Germline CDR1 and CDR2: SGHNT and YYREEE (reference sequence). Between the trimmed V and J ends, which lost 0 bases and 2 bases, there was a span of 15 bases. This CDR3 region has 16 residues. The CDR3 coding sequence is TGTGCCAGCAGCTTGGCGGGTGGGCCTCGGGCCTACGAGCAGTACTTC. Translated, it gives CASSLAGGPRAYEQYF.

This clone was found a few times. As DNA, the CDR3 is TGTGCCAGCAGTTACCGCAGGTCGAACACTGAAGCTTTCTTT. Protein sequence: CASSYRRSNTEAFF. The rearrangement links TRBV6-5 to TRBJ1-1; the D is unclear. Between the trimmed V and J ends, which lost 2 bases and 1 base, there was a span of 8 bases. The CDR3 has 14 residues. Germline V CDR1 and CDR2: MNHEY, SVGAGI.

This clone was detected a few times. This chain connects TRBV5-1 to TRBJ1-5; 7 nucleotides agree with TRBD1. The germline V gene encodes CDR1 SGHRS and CDR2 YFSETQ. The CDR3 contains 16 residues. V was pared by 4 bases and J by 0 bases, with 7 bases of the junction left unmatched. The DNA of the CDR3 is TGCGCCAGCAGCCAAGGGGACAGTTATAGCAATCAGCCCCAGCATTTT. Amino acid sequence: CASSQGDSYSNQPQHF. Full variable domain (rest looked up from reference TRBV5-1 and TRBJ1-5): KAGVTQTPRYLIKTRGQQVTLSCSPISGHRSVSWYQQTPGQGLQFLFEYFSETQRNKGNFPGRFSGRQFSNSRSEMNVSTLELGDSALYLCASSQGDSYSNQPQHFGDGTRLSIL.

This clone has a single count. V usage is TRBV30 and J usage is TRBJ1-4; D not certain. Germline CDR1 is GTSNPN and CDR2 is SVGIG (reference sequence). The V end lost 4 bases, the J end lost 8 bases, and 17 bases lay between the germline ends. The CDR3 is 14 residues long. In DNA, the CDR3 is TGTGCCTGGAATGGCCCCGGAACGACCGAAAAACTGTTTTTT. Translating it yields CAWNGPGTTEKLFF.

The gene calls are TRBV25-1 and TRBJ1-1; TRBD1 is a possible D gene (5 bases). The CDR3 spans 15 residues. Trimming took 4 bases from V and 0 from J, leaving 12 bases between them. Per germline, CDR1 MGHDK and CDR2 SYGVNS. CDR3 bases: TGTGCCAGCAGTGGGAGGGGCAGGGTGAACACTGAAGCTTTCTTT. This gives the protein CASSGRGRVNTEAFF.

V and J are TRBV30 and TRBJ1-2, with TRBD1 as a possible D gene (5 bases). From germline, CDR1 is GTSNPN and CDR2 SVGIG (reference sequence). The CDR3 has 13 amino acids. V dropped 2 bases and J dropped 5 bases, with 12 bases sitting between them. The CDR3 is CAWSTGEGYGYTF. In DNA form, the CDR3 reads TGTGCCTGGAGTACGGGGGAGGGATATGGCTACACCTTC.

For this clone: Other DNA sequences of this sample code for an identical CDR3. The V gene is TRBV5-1, the J gene TRBJ2-1; D is undetermined. The germline CDR1 and CDR2 sequences are SGHRS and YFSETQ. V was shortened by 0 bases and J by 0 bases, with 7 bases between the two germline ends. CDR3 length: 15 amino acids. The CDR3 region is CASSLASASYNEQFF. The CDR3 DNA reads TGCGCCAGCAGCTTGGCTTCAGCCTCCTACAATGAGCAGTTCTTC.

The genes are TRBV5-1 and TRBJ2-7; TRBD1 agrees at 7 bases. This CDR3 is built from 15 residues. Looked up from germline, CDR1 is SGHRS and CDR2 is YFSETQ. Trimming took 4 bases from V and 6 from J; bases not matched to a gene: 13. The CDR3 DNA follows: TGCGCCAGCAGCGATAACACAGGGGTTAATGGCGAGCAGTACTTC. Protein: CASSDNTGVNGEQYF.

The chain is built from TRBV5-1 and TRBJ2-1, with a weak D call TRBD1 (5 bases). Germline-derived CDR1 and CDR2 are SGHRS and YFSETQ. Trimming took 5 bases from V and 5 from J, leaving 14 bases between them. The CDR3 runs 14 residues. The CDR3: CASRGLTENNEQFF. As DNA, the CDR3 is TGCGCCAGCAGGGGCCTGACAGAAAACAATGAGCAGTTCTTC.